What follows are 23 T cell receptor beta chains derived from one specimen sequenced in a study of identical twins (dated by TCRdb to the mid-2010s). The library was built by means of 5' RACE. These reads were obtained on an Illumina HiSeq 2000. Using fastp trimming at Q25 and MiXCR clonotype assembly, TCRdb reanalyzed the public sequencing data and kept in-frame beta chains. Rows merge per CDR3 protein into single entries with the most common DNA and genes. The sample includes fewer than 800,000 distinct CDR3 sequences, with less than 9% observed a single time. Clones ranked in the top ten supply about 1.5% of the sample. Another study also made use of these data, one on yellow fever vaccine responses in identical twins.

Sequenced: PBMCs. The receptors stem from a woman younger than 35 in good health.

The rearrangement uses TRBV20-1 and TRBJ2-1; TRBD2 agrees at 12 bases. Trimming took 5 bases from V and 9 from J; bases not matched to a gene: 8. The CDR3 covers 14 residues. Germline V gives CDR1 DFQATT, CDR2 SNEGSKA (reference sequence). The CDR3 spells CSAGVGLAGSEQFF. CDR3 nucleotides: TGCAGTGCTGGGGTAGGACTAGCGGGATCTGAGCAGTTCTTC.

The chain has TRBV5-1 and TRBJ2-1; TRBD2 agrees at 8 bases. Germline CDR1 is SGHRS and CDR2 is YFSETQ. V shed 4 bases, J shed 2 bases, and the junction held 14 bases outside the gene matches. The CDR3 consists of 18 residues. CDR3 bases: TGCGCCAGCAGCCAGCGTGGAGCGGGAGAAAGCACCTACAATGAGCAGTTCTTC. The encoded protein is CASSQRGAGESTYNEQFF.

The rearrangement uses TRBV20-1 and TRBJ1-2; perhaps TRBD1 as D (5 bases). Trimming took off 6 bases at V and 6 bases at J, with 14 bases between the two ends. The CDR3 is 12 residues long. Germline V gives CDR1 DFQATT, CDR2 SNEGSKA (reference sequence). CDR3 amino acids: CSALRVRDGYTF. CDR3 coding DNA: TGCAGTGCCCTCCGGGTCAGGGATGGCTACACCTTC.

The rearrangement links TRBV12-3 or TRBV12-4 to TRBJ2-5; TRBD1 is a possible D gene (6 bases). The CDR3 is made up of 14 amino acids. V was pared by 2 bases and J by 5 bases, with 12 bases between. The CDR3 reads CASSLRGSMETQYF. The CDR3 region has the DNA TGTGCCAGCAGTTTAAGGGGGAGCATGGAGACCCAGTACTTC.

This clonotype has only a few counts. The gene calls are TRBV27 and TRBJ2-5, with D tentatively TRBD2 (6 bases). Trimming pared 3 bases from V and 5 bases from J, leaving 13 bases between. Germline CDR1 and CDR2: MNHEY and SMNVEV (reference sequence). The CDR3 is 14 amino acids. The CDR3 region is CASSFAPGRETQYF. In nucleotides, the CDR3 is TGTGCCAGCAGTTTCGCCCCGGGGAGGGAGACCCAGTACTTC.

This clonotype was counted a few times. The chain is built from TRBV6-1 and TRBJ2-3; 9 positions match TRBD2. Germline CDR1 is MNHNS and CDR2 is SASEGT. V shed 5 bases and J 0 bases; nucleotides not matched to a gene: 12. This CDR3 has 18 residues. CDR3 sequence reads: CASSRRVAGVTSTDTQYF. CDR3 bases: TGTGCCAGCAGTCGTCGGGTAGCGGGAGTTACCAGCACAGATACGCAGTATTTT.

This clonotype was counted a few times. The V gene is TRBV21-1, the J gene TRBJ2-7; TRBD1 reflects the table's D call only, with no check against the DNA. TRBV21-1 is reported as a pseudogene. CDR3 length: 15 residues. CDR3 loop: CASSKAGTGDYEQYF. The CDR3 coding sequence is TGTGCCAGCAGCAAAGCTGGGACAGGGGACTACGAGCAGTACTTC.

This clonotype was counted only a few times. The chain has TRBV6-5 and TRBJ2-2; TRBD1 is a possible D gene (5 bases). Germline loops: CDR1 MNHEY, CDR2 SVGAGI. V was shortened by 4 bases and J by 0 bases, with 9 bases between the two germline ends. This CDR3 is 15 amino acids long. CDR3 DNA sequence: TGTGCCAGCAGTTGGGGCCATGCGAACACCGGGGAGCTGTTTTTT. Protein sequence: CASSWGHANTGELFF.

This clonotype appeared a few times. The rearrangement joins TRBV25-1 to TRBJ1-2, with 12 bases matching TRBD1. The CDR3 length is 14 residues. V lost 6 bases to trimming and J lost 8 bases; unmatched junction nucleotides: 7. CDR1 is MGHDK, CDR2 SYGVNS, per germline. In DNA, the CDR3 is TGTGCCAGCAGCTTGGGACAGGGGGCGATCGGCTACACCTTC. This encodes CASSLGQGAIGYTF.

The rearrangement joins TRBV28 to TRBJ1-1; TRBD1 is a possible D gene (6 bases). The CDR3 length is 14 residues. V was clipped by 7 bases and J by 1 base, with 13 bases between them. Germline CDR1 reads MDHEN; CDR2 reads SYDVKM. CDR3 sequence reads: CASTPDRRNTEAFF. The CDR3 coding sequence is TGTGCCAGCACTCCTGACAGGAGGAACACTGAAGCTTTCTTT.

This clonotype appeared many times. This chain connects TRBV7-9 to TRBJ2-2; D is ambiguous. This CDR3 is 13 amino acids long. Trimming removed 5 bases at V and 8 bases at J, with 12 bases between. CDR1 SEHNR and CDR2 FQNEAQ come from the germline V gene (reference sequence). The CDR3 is CASSPRPEGELFF. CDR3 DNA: TGTGCCAGCAGCCCCCGCCCGGAGGGGGAGCTGTTTTTT.

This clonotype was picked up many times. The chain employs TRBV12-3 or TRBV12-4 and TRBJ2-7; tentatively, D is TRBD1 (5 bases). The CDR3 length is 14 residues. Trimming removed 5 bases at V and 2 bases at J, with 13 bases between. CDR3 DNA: TGTGCCAGCAGTCATGCTGGGGCCCCCTACGAGCAGTACGTC. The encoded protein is CASSHAGAPYEQYV.

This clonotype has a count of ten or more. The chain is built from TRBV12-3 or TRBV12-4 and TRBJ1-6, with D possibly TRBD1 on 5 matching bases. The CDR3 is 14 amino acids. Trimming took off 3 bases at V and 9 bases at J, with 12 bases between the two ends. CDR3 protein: CASSFQGTSSPLHF. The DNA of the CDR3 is TGTGCCAGCAGTTTCCAGGGTACGAGTTCACCCCTCCACTTT.

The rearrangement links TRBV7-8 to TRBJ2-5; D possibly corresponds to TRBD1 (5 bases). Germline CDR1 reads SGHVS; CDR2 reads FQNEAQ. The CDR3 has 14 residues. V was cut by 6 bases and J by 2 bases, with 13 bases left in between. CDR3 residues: CASRPQGGQETQYF. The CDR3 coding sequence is TGTGCCAGCAGACCTCAGGGTGGGCAAGAGACCCAGTACTTC.

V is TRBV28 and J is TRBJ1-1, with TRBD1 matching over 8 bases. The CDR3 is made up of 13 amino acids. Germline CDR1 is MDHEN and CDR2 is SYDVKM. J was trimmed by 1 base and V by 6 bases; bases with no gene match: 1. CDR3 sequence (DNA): TGTGCCAGCAGAACAGGGGGGAACACTGAAGCTTTCTTT. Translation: CASRTGGNTEAFF.

CDR3 nucleotides: TGCGCCAGCAGCTTGGAGGTTAGCGGCCAAGAGACCCAGTACTTC. It is translated as CASSLEVSGQETQYF. V is TRBV5-1 and J is TRBJ2-5; TRBD2 might be the D (6 bases). V lost 0 bases, J lost 1 base, and 10 bases lay in between. CDR1 and CDR2 (germline): SGHRS, YFSETQ. The CDR3 is made up of 15 amino acids.

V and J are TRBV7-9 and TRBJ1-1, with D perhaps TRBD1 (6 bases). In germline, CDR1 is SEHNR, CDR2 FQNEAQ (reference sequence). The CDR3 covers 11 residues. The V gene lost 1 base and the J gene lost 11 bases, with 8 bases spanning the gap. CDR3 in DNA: TGTGCCAGCAGCTTAGACAGGGCGGCTTTCTTT. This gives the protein CASSLDRAAFF.

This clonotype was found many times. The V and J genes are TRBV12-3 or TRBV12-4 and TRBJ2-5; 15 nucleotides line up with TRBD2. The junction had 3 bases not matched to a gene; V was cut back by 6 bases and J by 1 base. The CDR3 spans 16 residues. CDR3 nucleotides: TGTGCCAGCAGAAAGGGACTAGCGGGAGGCCAAGAGACCCAGTACTTC. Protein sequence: CASRKGLAGGQETQYF.

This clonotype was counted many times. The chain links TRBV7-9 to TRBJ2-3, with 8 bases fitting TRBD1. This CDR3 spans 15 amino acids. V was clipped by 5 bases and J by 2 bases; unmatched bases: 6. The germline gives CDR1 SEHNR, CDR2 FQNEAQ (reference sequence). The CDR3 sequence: CASSHRTGFTDTQYF. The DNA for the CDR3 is TGTGCCAGCAGCCACCGGACAGGGTTCACAGATACGCAGTATTTT.

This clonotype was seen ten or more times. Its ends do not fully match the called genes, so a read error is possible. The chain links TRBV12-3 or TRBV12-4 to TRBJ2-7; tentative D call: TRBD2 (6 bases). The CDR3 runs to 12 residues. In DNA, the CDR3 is TGTGCCAGCAGTTTTTCGGGACTTCCGTCGGACTTC. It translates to CASSFSGLPSDF.

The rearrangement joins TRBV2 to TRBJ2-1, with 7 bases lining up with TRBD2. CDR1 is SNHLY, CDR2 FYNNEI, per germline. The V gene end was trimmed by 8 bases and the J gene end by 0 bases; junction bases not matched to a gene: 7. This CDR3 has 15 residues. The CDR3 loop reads CASFRGVGSYNEQFF. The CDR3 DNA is TGTGCCAGCTTTCGGGGGGTAGGCTCCTACAATGAGCAGTTCTTC.

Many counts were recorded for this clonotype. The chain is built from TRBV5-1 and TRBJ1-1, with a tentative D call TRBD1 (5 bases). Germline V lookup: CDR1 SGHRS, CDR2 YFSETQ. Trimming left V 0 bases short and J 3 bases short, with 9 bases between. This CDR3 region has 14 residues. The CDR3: CASSLEGLDTEAFF. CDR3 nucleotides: TGCGCCAGCAGCTTGGAGGGGCTGGACACTGAAGCTTTCTTT.

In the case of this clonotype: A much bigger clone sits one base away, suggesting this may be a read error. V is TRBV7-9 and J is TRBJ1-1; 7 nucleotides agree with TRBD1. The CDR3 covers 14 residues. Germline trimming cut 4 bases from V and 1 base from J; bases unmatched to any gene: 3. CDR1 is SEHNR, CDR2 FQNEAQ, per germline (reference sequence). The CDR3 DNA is TGTGCCAGCAGCTGGGGACAGACGAACACTGAAGCTTTCTTT. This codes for CASSWGQTNTEAFF. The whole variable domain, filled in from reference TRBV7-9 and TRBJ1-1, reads DTGVSQNPRHKITKRGQNVTFRCDPISEHNRLYWYRQTLGQGPEFLTYFQNEAQLEKSRLLSDRFSAERPKGSFSTLEIQRTEQGDSAMYLCASSWGQTNTEAFFGQGTRLTVV.